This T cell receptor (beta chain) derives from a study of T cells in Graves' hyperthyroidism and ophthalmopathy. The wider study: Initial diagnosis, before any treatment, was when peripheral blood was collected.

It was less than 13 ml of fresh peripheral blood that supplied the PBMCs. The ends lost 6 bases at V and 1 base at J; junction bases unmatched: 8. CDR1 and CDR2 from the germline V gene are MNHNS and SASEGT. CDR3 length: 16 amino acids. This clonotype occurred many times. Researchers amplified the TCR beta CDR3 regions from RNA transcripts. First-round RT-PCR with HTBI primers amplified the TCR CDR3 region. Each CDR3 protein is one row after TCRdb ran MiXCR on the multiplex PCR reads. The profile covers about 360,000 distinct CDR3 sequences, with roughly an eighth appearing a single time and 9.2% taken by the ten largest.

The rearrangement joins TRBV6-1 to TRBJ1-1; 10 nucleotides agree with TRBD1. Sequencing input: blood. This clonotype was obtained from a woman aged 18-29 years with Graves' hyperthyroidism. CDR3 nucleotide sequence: TGTGCCAGCAGCCAAAGGGACAGGGGAGGGAACACTGAAGCTTTCTTT. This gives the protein CASSQRDRGGNTEAFF.